This passage covers 7 T cell receptor beta chains from one sample sequenced in a study of PD-L1 blockade in urothelial cancer. The assay was immunoSEQ multiplex PCR, and TCRdb's table has in-frame clones only and misses some. The sample holds approximately 67,000 clones, approximately 86% seen once. Time point reported: pretreatment peripheral blood. The sample in question was PBMCs, obtained around atezolizumab (anti-PD-L1) treatment. Every receptor here comes from a man aged 55-75 years with urothelial cancer.

Worth noting for this clone: The sample has other DNA sequences that encode this CDR3 too. CDR3 nucleotides: TGTGCCAGCAGTGAGTTGCGGGGGGGCACCGGGGAGCTGTTTTTT. Translation: CASSELRGGTGELFF. This chain uses TRBV2 with TRBJ2-2; 9 bases fit TRBD2. Germline V gene lookup returns CDR1 SNHLY and CDR2 FYNNEI. This CDR3 contains 15 residues. V lost 3 bases to trimming and J lost 4 bases; unmatched junction nucleotides: 3.

The chain combines TRBV9 with TRBJ2-1, with 11 bases that match TRBD2. Germline CDR1 and CDR2: SGDLS and YYNGEE. Losses at the gene ends were 0 bases for V and 9 bases for J; bases not matched to a gene: 8. There are 16 residues in the CDR3. The chain's CDR3 is CASSVAIAGGFGEQFF. The DNA for the CDR3 is TGTGCCAGCAGCGTAGCCATAGCGGGGGGGTTCGGTGAGCAGTTCTTC. The complete variable domain, with remaining parts taken from reference TRBV9 and TRBJ2-1, reads DSGVTQTPKHLITATGQRVTLRCSPRSGDLSVYWYQQSLDQGLQFLIQYYNGEERAKGNILERFSAQQFPDLHSELNLSSLELGDSALYFCASSVAIAGGFGEQFFGPGTRLTVL.

The V gene is TRBV30, the J gene TRBJ2-1; maybe TRBD2 (6 bases). CDR1 and CDR2 (germline): GTSNPN, SVGIG (reference sequence). The CDR3 has 12 amino acids. Trimming took off 3 bases at V and 5 bases at J, with 8 bases between the two ends. CDR3 amino acids: CAWSERDNEQFF. For the CDR3, the DNA is TGTGCCTGGAGCGAGCGGGACAATGAGCAGTTCTTC.

This chain connects TRBV6-6 to TRBJ2-7; 9 nucleotides agree with TRBD1. This CDR3 has 13 residues. Germline values: CDR1 MNHNY, CDR2 SVGAGI (reference sequence). The V segment lost 4 bases and the J segment 5 bases; nucleotides outside the gene matches: 3. The CDR3 DNA is TGTGCCAGCAGTTTCCGACAGGGGGACGAGCAGTACTTC. It translates to CASSFRQGDEQYF.

V gene TRBV5-4 combines with J gene TRBJ2-7; the D gene is possibly TRBD1 (6 bases). Deletions cut 0 bases from V and 5 bases from J, with 12 bases between. The CDR3 totals 14 residues. Per the germline V gene, CDR1 is SGHNT and CDR2 is YYREEE (reference sequence). CDR3 protein: CASSLAQGVNEQYF. The CDR3 DNA follows: TGTGCCAGCAGCTTGGCACAGGGTGTAAACGAGCAGTACTTC. The whole variable domain, filled in from reference TRBV5-4 and TRBJ2-7, reads ETGVTQSPTHLIKTRGQQVTLRCSSQSGHNTVSWYQQALGQGPQFIFQYYREEENGRGNFPPRFSGLQFPNYSSELNVNALELDDSALYLCASSLAQGVNEQYFGPGTRLTVT.

The chain joins TRBV5-1 to TRBJ2-3, with TRBD1 matching over 10 bases. CDR3 length: 14 residues. CDR1 is SGHRS and CDR2 is YFSETQ in the germline V gene. With 5 bases clipped from V and 5 bases from J, the junction kept 5 bases outside the gene matches. The CDR3 loop reads CASSRQGAKDTQYF. The CDR3 nucleotides read TGCGCCAGCAGTCGACAGGGGGCTAAAGATACGCAGTATTTT.

The chain is built from TRBV11-3 and TRBJ2-1, with TRBD2 matching 7 bases. J gave up 9 bases and V 7 bases, and 3 bases lay outside the gene matches. This CDR3 spans 11 amino acids. Germline values: CDR1 SGHNT, CDR2 YENEEA. The CDR3 DNA reads TGTGCCAGCATCGGGGGGTCTGAGCAGTTCTTC. Protein sequence: CASIGGSEQFF.